This TCR beta chain stems from a study of HIV-infected patients and healthy controls. General study findings and limits: About three months of therapy was arguably too brief to observe immune reconstitution in treated samples.

cDNA was made from about 510 ng RNA using alpha and beta constant primers. Using multiplexing indices, alpha and beta chain libraries were generated apart by chain-specific third strand synthesis. Via MiXCR, TCRdb re-called the 5' RACE reads, giving one row per CDR3 protein. The data contain roughly 15,000 distinct CDR3 sequences, roughly 12% of them singletons. With respect to this clonotype: The target antigen is unknown.

Follow-up blood was drawn about 14 weeks, roughly three months, after antiretroviral therapy began. All unsorted peripheral T cells were captured because whole blood was used without fractionation. The material sequenced was blood, taken during antiretroviral therapy. The TCR comes from an adult with HIV infection. The donor label of this sample is uncertain.

The CDR3 loop reads CASSLLAGHSYEQYF. CDR3 nucleotides: TGTGCCAGCAGCTTGCTAGCGGGGCATTCCTACGAGCAGTACTTC. The chain combines TRBV11-2 with TRBJ2-7, with 9 bases aligning to TRBD2. V lost 3 bases and J lost 1; bases outside the gene matches: 4. In germline, CDR1 is SGHAT, CDR2 FQNNGV. This CDR3 comprises 15 residues.